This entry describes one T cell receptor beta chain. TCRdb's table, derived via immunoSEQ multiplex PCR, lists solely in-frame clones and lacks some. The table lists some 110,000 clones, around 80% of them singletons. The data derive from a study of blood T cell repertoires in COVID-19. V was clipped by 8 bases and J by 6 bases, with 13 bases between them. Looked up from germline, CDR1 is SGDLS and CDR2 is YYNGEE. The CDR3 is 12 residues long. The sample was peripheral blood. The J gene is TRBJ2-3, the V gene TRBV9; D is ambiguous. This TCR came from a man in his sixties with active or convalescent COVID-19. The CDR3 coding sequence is TGTGCCAGTGGAGCCAGCCGTGATACGCAGTATTTT. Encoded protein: CASGASRDTQYF.